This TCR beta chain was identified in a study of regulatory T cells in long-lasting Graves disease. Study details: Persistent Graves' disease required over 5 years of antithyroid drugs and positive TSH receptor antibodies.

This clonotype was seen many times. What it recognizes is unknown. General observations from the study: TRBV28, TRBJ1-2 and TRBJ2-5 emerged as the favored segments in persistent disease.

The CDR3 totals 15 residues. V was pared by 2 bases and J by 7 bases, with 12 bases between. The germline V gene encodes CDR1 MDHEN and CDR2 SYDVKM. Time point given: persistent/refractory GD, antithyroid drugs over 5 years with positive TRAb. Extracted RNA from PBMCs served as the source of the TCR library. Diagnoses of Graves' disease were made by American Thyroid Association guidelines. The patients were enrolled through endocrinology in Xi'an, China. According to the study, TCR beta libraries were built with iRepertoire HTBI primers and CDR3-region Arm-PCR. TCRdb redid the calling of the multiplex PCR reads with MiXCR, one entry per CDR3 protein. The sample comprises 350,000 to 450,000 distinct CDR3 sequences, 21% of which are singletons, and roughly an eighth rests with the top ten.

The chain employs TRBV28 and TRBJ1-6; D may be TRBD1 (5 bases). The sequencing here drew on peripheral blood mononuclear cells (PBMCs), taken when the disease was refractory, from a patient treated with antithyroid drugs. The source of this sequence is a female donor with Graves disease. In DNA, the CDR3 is TGTGCCAGCAGTTTAGGGGGGGGAAACAATTCACCCCTCCACTTT. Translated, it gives CASSLGGGNNSPLHF.